This TCR beta chain was sequenced during a study of human T cells and chemical hapten exposure. Study information: Sensitization employed 2% DPC on about 2 cm by about 2 cm of upper inner arm skin.

TCRdb ran MiXCR on the RACE reads and lists one entry per CDR3 protein. The sample holds 150,000 to 200,000 distinct CDR3 sequences, 25% to 30% seen once. There are a few counts of this clonotype. CDR1 is SGHRS and CDR2 is YFSETQ in the germline V gene. Trimming pared 4 bases from V and 9 bases from J, leaving 17 bases between. The CDR3 extends over 15 amino acids. Time point noted: pre-sensitization, week 0. The treatment was: therapeutic diphenylcyclopropenone sensitization with weekly scalp DPC. People who gave samples had alopecia, were 18 to 70 years old, and were suitable for DPC. V and J are TRBV5-1 and TRBJ1-6, with TRBD1 as a possible D gene (6 bases). The starting material was whole blood, obtained in connection with sensitization to the hapten diphenylcyclopropenone (DPC). The sequence derives from a woman aged 25 to 39 with alopecia areata. Some clones in this sample may be carry-over from other donors' samples. The CDR3 nucleotides read TGCGCCAGCAGCCGTGGGCAGGGGCCGGGTTCACCCCTCCACTTT. Protein product: CASSRGQGPGSPLHF.